These 24 T cell receptor beta chains were sequenced from one sample in a study of cytomegalovirus exposure and HLA in healthy donors. The PCR used 60 Vbeta and 13 Jbeta primers. The table came from immunoSEQ multiplex PCR; TCRdb's copy has only in-frame clones and leaves some out. This sample yields some 96,000 clones, of which 64% are seen a single time; roughly 3.2% belongs to the top ten. The sample comprised PBMCs. The receptors were sampled from a man aged 60-69 years in good health and CMV-seronegative.

J is TRBJ2-2 and V is TRBV10-1; D gene unclear. The CDR3 consists of 13 residues. Germline lookup yields CDR1 WNHNN and CDR2 SYGVQD (reference sequence). Trimming took off 5 bases at V and 5 bases at J, with 9 bases between the two ends. This CDR3 reads CASSNSWTGELFF. The CDR3 bases are TGCGCCAGCAGTAACAGTTGGACCGGGGAGCTGTTTTTT.

The chain employs TRBV2 and TRBJ2-1; 11 bases match TRBD2. This CDR3 region has 15 residues. Trimming at V came to 6 bases and at J to 5 bases, leaving 6 bases not matched to a gene. Germline lookup yields CDR1 SNHLY and CDR2 FYNNEI. The CDR3 spells CASSSRLAGNNEQFF. The CDR3 region has the DNA TGTGCCAGCAGCTCCAGACTAGCGGGGAACAATGAGCAGTTCTTC.

V usage is TRBV9 and J usage is TRBJ2-3; TRBD2 might be the D (6 bases). Deletions cut 0 bases from V and 6 bases from J, with 17 bases between. Germline CDR1 SGDLS, CDR2 YYNGEE. The CDR3 consists of 16 residues. The CDR3: CASSVVGGESRDTQYF. The CDR3 coding sequence is TGTGCCAGCAGCGTAGTGGGGGGAGAGTCACGGGATACGCAGTATTTT.

This clone has more than one count but fewer than ten. J is TRBJ2-3 and V is TRBV5-1; D gene ambiguous. This CDR3 is built from 15 residues. Germline lookup yields CDR1 SGHRS and CDR2 YFSETQ. V lost 0 bases and J lost 2, with 10 bases in between. The CDR3, as DNA: TGCGCCAGCAGCTTGGCGCGCTCCCCCACAGATACGCAGTATTTT. Translating it yields CASSLARSPTDTQYF.

The rearrangement links TRBV2 to TRBJ2-4; D is unclear. Germline CDR1 SNHLY, CDR2 FYNNEI. CDR3 length equals 16 residues. V lost 5 bases, J lost 0 bases, and 14 bases lay in between. The CDR3 coding sequence is TGTGCCAGCAGTATAGACGGAGTCATAGCCAAAAACATTCAGTACTTC. This gives the protein CASSIDGVIAKNIQYF.

This clone showed up just a few times. CDR3 in DNA: TGTGCCAGCAGCTTAGGGGCGGGGGCATTCACAGATACGCAGTATTTT. Translated: CASSLGAGAFTDTQYF. The chain combines TRBV7-6 with TRBJ2-3; tentative D call: TRBD2 (7 bases). Germline V CDR1 and CDR2: SGHVS, FNYEAQ. Trimming left V 1 base short and J 2 bases short, with 13 bases between. The length of the CDR3 is 16 residues.

The genes are TRBV6-5 and TRBJ2-7; 8 bases are shared with TRBD2. Germline trimming cut 5 bases from V and 7 bases from J; bases unmatched to any gene: 7. The CDR3 contains 13 residues. Germline values: CDR1 MNHEY, CDR2 SVGAGI. CDR3 nucleotide sequence: TGTGCCAGCAGTGATTCATTAGCGGGGGAGCAGTACTTC. It encodes CASSDSLAGEQYF.

The chain uses TRBV5-1 and TRBJ2-3; D unclear. Germline V CDR1 and CDR2: SGHRS, YFSETQ. Trimming stripped 0 bases from V and 4 bases from J, with 9 bases between. The CDR3 length is 14 residues. DNA of the CDR3: TGCGCCAGCAGCTTGGCCTCGGTCGCAGATACGCAGTATTTT. As protein: CASSLASVADTQYF.

The rearrangement uses TRBV27 and TRBJ1-5; TRBD1 matches 7 bases. Germline CDR1 and CDR2: MNHEY and SMNVEV (reference sequence). The CDR3 runs 16 residues. Trimming removed 5 bases from V and 2 bases from J; junction bases left unmatched: 9. The CDR3 sequence: CASSPHRGGGNQPQHF. The CDR3 nucleotides read TGTGCCAGCAGTCCCCACAGGGGAGGTGGCAATCAGCCCCAGCATTTT.

This clone has more than one count but fewer than ten. The rearrangement uses TRBV10-3 and TRBJ1-2; 9 bases line up with TRBD1. V lost 7 bases and J lost 2; bases outside the gene matches: 5. The germline V gene encodes CDR1 ENHRY and CDR2 SYGVKD. CDR3 length: 14 amino acids. The CDR3 is CAINDGTGNYGYTF. CDR3 DNA sequence: TGTGCCATCAATGACGGGACAGGGAACTATGGCTACACCTTC.

This chain links TRBV7-9 with TRBJ1-1; D gene unclear. The CDR3 totals 12 residues. V lost 2 bases and J lost 3, with 4 bases in between. Germline loops: CDR1 SEHNR, CDR2 FQNEAQ (reference sequence). Written as DNA, the CDR3 is TGTGCCAGCAGCTTAACGGACACTGAAGCTTTCTTT. It specifies CASSLTDTEAFF.

This rearrangement joins TRBV7-2 to TRBJ2-2; 14 bases align to TRBD2. J was trimmed by 5 bases and V by 0 bases; bases with no gene match: 5. The CDR3 has 18 amino acids. Germline CDR1 reads SGHTA; CDR2 reads FQGNSA. CDR3 DNA: TGTGCCAGCAGCTTAGCCAGACTAGCGGGGGGGCTTACCGGGGAGCTGTTTTTT. This translates into CASSLARLAGGLTGELFF.

The rearrangement links TRBV10-1 to TRBJ1-5, with a tentative D call TRBD1 (6 bases). V was shortened by 2 bases and J by 5 bases, with 13 bases between the two germline ends. The CDR3 sequence is 15 residues long. Germline V gene data show CDR1 as WNHNN and CDR2 as SYGVQD (reference sequence). The CDR3: CASSERAGADQPQHF. DNA for the CDR3: TGCGCCAGCAGTGAGAGGGCAGGGGCGGATCAGCCCCAGCATTTT.

This sequence joins TRBV5-4 and TRBJ2-5; D remains unclear. The V end lost 0 bases, the J end lost 0 bases, and 12 bases lay between the germline ends. The germline V gene encodes CDR1 SGHNT and CDR2 YYREEE (reference sequence). The CDR3 consists of 16 residues. The CDR3 DNA reads TGTGCCAGCAGCTTGGCCCCGGGTCTTTACCAAGAGACCCAGTACTTC. Translating gives CASSLAPGLYQETQYF.

The chain couples TRBV19 to TRBJ2-3; TRBD2 matches at 12 bases. CDR1 and CDR2 (germline): LNHDA, SQIVND (reference sequence). Trimming cost V 8 bases and J 3 bases; bases outside gene matches: 3. This CDR3 spans 14 amino acids. The CDR3, as DNA: TGTGCCAGTCGACTAGCGGGAGAAACAGATACGCAGTATTTT. This translates into CASRLAGETDTQYF.

This chain uses TRBV6-4 with TRBJ2-1; 15 positions match TRBD2. This CDR3 is 15 amino acids long. The germline V gene encodes CDR1 MRHNA and CDR2 SNTAGT. The V gene end was trimmed by 4 bases and the J gene end by 6 bases; junction bases not matched to a gene: 1. The CDR3 loop is CASSGTSGGANEQFF. In DNA, the CDR3 is TGTGCCAGCAGTGGGACTAGCGGGGGGGCCAATGAGCAGTTCTTC.

This clone has only a few counts. The rearrangement uses TRBV27 and TRBJ2-3; TRBD2 might be the D (5 bases). The CDR3 is made up of 13 amino acids. CDR1 is MNHEY and CDR2 is SMNVEV in the germline V gene (reference sequence). V was trimmed by 3 bases and J by 7 bases, leaving 11 bases between them. In DNA, the CDR3 is TGTGCCAGCAGTTTGGCGGGTATGAATACGCAGTATTTT. Translating gives CASSLAGMNTQYF.

This clone was found once. The gene calls are TRBV7-9 and TRBJ2-7; 7 nucleotides match TRBD2. Germline loops: CDR1 SEHNR, CDR2 FQNEAQ (reference sequence). V lost 5 bases, J lost 7 bases, and 2 bases stayed unmatched. The CDR3 has 11 amino acids. CDR3 sequence (DNA): TGTGCCAGCAGCAGGGAGGGGGAGCAGTACTTC. This sequence encodes CASSREGEQYF.

This rearrangement joins TRBV5-1 to TRBJ1-2; D gene ambiguous. The V and J ends lost 2 bases and 1 base respectively, with 12 bases between them. This CDR3 is 15 amino acids long. Germline CDR1 reads SGHRS; CDR2 reads YFSETQ. The CDR3 nucleotides are TGCGCCAGCAGCTTCAGCGGGGTTGGTAACTATGGCTACACCTTC. It yields the protein CASSFSGVGNYGYTF.

This clone was seen only a few times. Other DNA variants within this sample encode the same CDR3. The V call is TRBV5-4, the J call TRBJ2-7; 10 bases agree with TRBD2. The CDR3 contains 15 residues. J gave up 5 bases and V 1 base, and 6 bases lay outside the gene matches. Germline V lookup: CDR1 SGHNT, CDR2 YYREEE (reference sequence). Here the CDR3 DNA reads TGTGCCAGCAGCTTGAAGCGGGAGGGCCCCGACGAGCAGTACTTC. This translates into CASSLKREGPDEQYF.

The rearrangement joins TRBV30 to TRBJ2-7; tentative D call: TRBD1 (6 bases). The V gene's germline CDR1 is GTSNPN and CDR2 SVGIG (reference sequence). V lost 2 bases and J lost 5, with 19 bases in between. The CDR3 has 15 residues. CDR3 residues: CAWSSPYQGIDEQYF. The CDR3 bases are TGTGCCTGGAGTTCACCCTATCAGGGGATCGACGAGCAGTACTTC.

DNA of the CDR3: TGTGCCAGCAGCCAAGCGGGGGGCGTCACAGATACGCAGTATTTT. This sequence encodes CASSQAGGVTDTQYF. The chain has TRBV4-2 and TRBJ2-3; D might be TRBD2 (7 bases). V was cut by 1 base and J by 2 bases, with 10 bases left in between. The CDR3 spans 15 residues. CDR1 is LGHNA, CDR2 YNFKEQ, per germline.

This chain joins TRBV7-6 and TRBJ1-2; 9 positions agree with TRBD1. V was clipped by 4 bases and J by 7 bases; unmatched bases: 16. The CDR3 spans 17 residues. Germline V gene sequence: CDR1 SGHVS, CDR2 FNYEAQ. The CDR3 loop is CASSSRLFTGTGSGYTF. Here the CDR3 DNA reads TGTGCCAGCAGCTCTAGACTATTTACCGGGACAGGGTCTGGCTACACCTTC.

The table lists this clone with a count of one. The chain carries TRBV7-3 and TRBJ1-4; 9 nucleotides agree with TRBD1. V shed 2 bases, J shed 7 bases, and the junction held 5 bases outside the gene matches. The CDR3 length is 15 residues. The V gene's germline CDR1 is SGHTA and CDR2 FQGTGA. The CDR3 DNA is TGTGCCAGCAGCTTATTGGGACAGGGTAGTGAAAAACTGTTTTTT. This sequence encodes CASSLLGQGSEKLFF.